The 30 T cell receptor beta chains below come from one sample, sequenced in a study of CD8+ T cells in alopecia areata. Documented treatment: oral pan-JAK inhibitor, 5-10 mg twice daily. In each case, RNA was isolated and then reverse transcribed into cDNA as the sequencing template. The assay was immunoSEQ multiplex PCR, and TCRdb's table has in-frame clones only and misses some. This table has tens of thousands of clones, approximately 28% appearing once. The specimen comprised CD8+ T cells sorted from blood, sampled at week 4, from a patient treated with tofacitinib. Receptor source: a human donor with alopecia areata.

The table lists this clone with many counts. The genes are TRBV4-3 and TRBJ2-3, with TRBD2 matching over 8 bases. The CDR3 covers 16 residues. V gave up 5 bases and J gave up 6 bases; unmatched junction bases: 13. Looked up from germline, CDR1 is LGHNA and CDR2 is YSLEER. This chain's CDR3 is CASSGKVAGSTDTQYF. The CDR3 coding sequence is TGCGCCAGCAGCGGTAAAGTAGCGGGAAGTACGGATACGCAGTATTTT.

The chain links TRBV19 to TRBJ1-5; tentative D call: TRBD1 (6 bases). The germline V and J ends were trimmed by 4 bases and 6 bases, with 16 bases remaining between them. CDR1 is LNHDA and CDR2 is SQIVND in the germline V gene (reference sequence). CDR3 length: 15 amino acids. CDR3 in DNA: TGTGCCAGTAGTAAAGGGACAACCGGGGGTCAGCCCCAGCATTTT. It codes for CASSKGTTGGQPQHF.

The chain links TRBV29-1 to TRBJ2-2; 7 nucleotides align to TRBD2. This CDR3 comprises 15 residues. CDR1 SQVTM and CDR2 ANQGSEA come from the germline V gene. V lost 2 bases and J lost 3; bases outside the gene matches: 6. The CDR3 bases are TGCAGCGTTGAAAAAGCTAGCGGTTACACCGGGGAGCTGTTTTTT. This encodes CSVEKASGYTGELFF.

The table lists this clone with a few counts. V gene TRBV29-1 combines with J gene TRBJ2-7; 9 bases are a match to TRBD2. Germline values: CDR1 SQVTM, CDR2 ANQGSEA. This CDR3 region has 16 residues. Trimming cost V 3 bases and J 4 bases; bases outside gene matches: 13. The CDR3, as DNA: TGCAGCGTTGAGGGCCTAGCGGGAATTGTCGGTTACGAGCAGTACTTC. This sequence encodes CSVEGLAGIVGYEQYF.

This sequence joins TRBV29-1 and TRBJ2-6, with D perhaps assigned TRBD1 or TRBD2 (5 bases each). This CDR3 contains 17 residues. Germline CDR1 SQVTM, CDR2 ANQGSEA. V was trimmed by 7 bases and J by 0 bases, leaving 19 bases between them. CDR3 nucleotides: TGCAGCGCCCTTGTCCGGGACGGTAGCTCTGGGGCCAACGTCCTGACTTTC. It is translated as CSALVRDGSSGANVLTF. Supplemented by reference TRBV29-1 and TRBJ2-6, the full variable domain reads SAVISQKPSRDICQRGTSLTIQCQVDSQVTMMFWYRQQPGQSLTLIATANQGSEATYESGFVIDKFPISRPNLTFSTLTVSNMSPEDSSIYLCSALVRDGSSGANVLTFGAGSRLTVL.

The chain has TRBV15 and TRBJ1-1; D is undetermined. CDR1 and CDR2 from the germline V gene are LNHNV and YYDKDF (reference sequence). V was clipped by 3 bases and J by 3 bases, with 5 bases between them. There are 12 residues in the CDR3. The CDR3 loop is CATSRDYTEAFF. In DNA form, the CDR3 reads TGTGCCACCAGCAGGGACTACACTGAAGCTTTCTTT. Looking up the rest from reference TRBV15 and TRBJ1-1 gives the full variable domain: DAMVIQNPRYQVTQFGKPVTLSCSQTLNHNVMYWYQQKSSQAPKLLFHYYDKDFNNEADTPDNFQSRRPNTSFCFLDIRSPGLGDTAMYLCATSRDYTEAFFGQGTRLTVV.

This clone has more than one count but fewer than ten. CDR3: CSGHANGELFF. CDR3 in DNA: TGCAGCGGACACGCGAACGGGGAGCTGTTTTTT. V and J are TRBV29-1 and TRBJ2-2; D is ambiguous. The CDR3 has 11 residues. V was trimmed by 7 bases and J by 7 bases, leaving 10 bases between them. Germline values: CDR1 SQVTM, CDR2 ANQGSEA.

The J gene is TRBJ1-4, the V gene TRBV29-1, with TRBD1 matching 9 bases. From germline, CDR1 is SQVTM and CDR2 ANQGSEA. With V trimmed by 7 bases and J by 3 bases, 3 bases remained unmatched. The CDR3 is 13 amino acids. The CDR3 DNA is TGCAGCGCAACAGGGGGCTCTAATGAAAAACTGTTTTTT. It translates to CSATGGSNEKLFF.

This clone turned up a few times. The chain has TRBV10-2 and TRBJ2-5; 9 bases match TRBD2. The CDR3 is 16 amino acids. Germline lookup yields CDR1 WSHSY and CDR2 SAAADI. Trimming cost V 4 bases and J 5 bases; bases outside gene matches: 11. CDR3 in DNA: TGCGCCAGCAGTGCTTGGCGGGAGGGCGTCCGCGAGACCCAGTACTTC. As protein: CASSAWREGVRETQYF.

This clone was recorded a few times. This chain uses TRBV2 with TRBJ2-7; TRBD2 aligns across 14 bases. V shed 6 bases and J 2 bases; nucleotides not matched to a gene: 3. Germline V gene lookup returns CDR1 SNHLY and CDR2 FYNNEI. This CDR3 spans 15 amino acids. The CDR3 here is CASSPGLAGAYEQYF. In nucleotides, the CDR3 is TGTGCCAGCAGCCCGGGACTAGCGGGGGCCTACGAGCAGTACTTC.

This clone appeared a single time. The rearrangement joins TRBV29-1 to TRBJ2-7; 12 bases line up with TRBD2. Trimming took 4 bases from V and 5 from J; bases not matched to a gene: 9. Germline lookup yields CDR1 SQVTM and CDR2 ANQGSEA. The CDR3 extends over 15 amino acids. In DNA, the CDR3 is TGCAGCGTTGTGGGGCGACTAGCGGGAGATCACGAGCAGTACTTC. Translation gives CSVVGRLAGDHEQYF.

There are a few counts of this clone. The chain couples TRBV7-2 to TRBJ2-5, with a weak D call TRBD1 (5 bases). The V end lost 2 bases, the J end lost 9 bases, and 19 bases lay between the germline ends. Per the germline V gene, CDR1 is SGHTA and CDR2 is FQGNSA. This CDR3 has 15 residues. The CDR3 nucleotides read TGTGCCAGCAGCTTAAAAGGACACCAACGGTGGGCCCAGTACTTC. Protein product: CASSLKGHQRWAQYF. Using reference TRBV7-2 and TRBJ2-5 for the parts outside the CDR3, the full variable domain is GAGVSQSPSNKVTEKGKDVELRCDPISGHTALYWYRQSLGQGLEFLIYFQGNSAPDKSGLPSDRFSAERTGGSVSTLTIQRTQQEDSAVYLCASSLKGHQRWAQYFGPGTRLLVL.

The gene calls are TRBV27 and TRBJ2-1; D unclear. This CDR3 is 11 amino acids long. The germline gives CDR1 MNHEY, CDR2 SMNVEV (reference sequence). V lost 2 bases and J lost 13, with 9 bases in between. Here the CDR3 DNA reads TGTGCCAGCAGTTTAGGGGTGAAACAGTTCTTC. Amino acid sequence: CASSLGVKQFF.

CDR3 in amino acids: CASSGTGYADTQYF. Here the CDR3 DNA reads TGTGCCAGCAGTGGGACAGGGTATGCAGATACGCAGTATTTT. The V call is TRBV7-9, the J call TRBJ2-3; 9 nucleotides align to TRBD1. The ends lost 6 bases at V and 4 bases at J; junction bases unmatched: 5. Germline V gene lookup returns CDR1 SEHNR and CDR2 FQNEAQ (reference sequence). The CDR3 has 14 residues.

The rearrangement uses TRBV5-1 and TRBJ2-7; D is unclear. V was cut by 0 bases and J by 3 bases, with 10 bases left in between. Germline CDR1 is SGHRS and CDR2 is YFSETQ. This CDR3 contains 14 residues. CDR3 coding DNA: TGCGCCAGCAGCTTGGCTGGGCAGGTCTACGAGCAGTACTTC. The encoded protein is CASSLAGQVYEQYF.

The table lists this clone with a few counts. The chain is built from TRBV4-1 and TRBJ2-7; 8 positions agree with TRBD2. J was trimmed by 0 bases and V by 1 base; bases with no gene match: 8. The CDR3 extends over 17 amino acids. Germline values: CDR1 MGHRA, CDR2 YSYEKL. CDR3 protein: CASSQAASGFLSYEQYF. Here the CDR3 DNA reads TGCGCCAGCAGCCAAGCGGCTAGCGGGTTTCTCTCCTACGAGCAGTACTTC.

This clone was detected a few times. The chain is built from TRBV29-1 and TRBJ2-7; 7 positions agree with TRBD1. The V segment lost 6 bases and the J segment 3 bases; nucleotides outside the gene matches: 8. CDR1 is SQVTM, CDR2 ANQGSEA, per germline. The CDR3 is 13 residues long. The CDR3 here is CSVGTADNYEQYF. Here the CDR3 DNA reads TGCAGCGTAGGGACAGCTGATAACTACGAGCAGTACTTC.

This clone was observed a handful of times. This chain links TRBV30 with TRBJ1-3; a weak D match, TRBD1 (5 bases). Trimming took 2 bases from V and 0 from J, leaving 11 bases between them. Germline CDR1 is GTSNPN and CDR2 is SVGIG (reference sequence). CDR3 length: 15 amino acids. The CDR3 DNA reads as TGTGCCTGGAGTTGGGACGAGAGCTCTGGAAACACCATATATTTT. Amino acids: CAWSWDESSGNTIYF.

This chain links TRBV7-2 with TRBJ1-5; D call uncertain. In germline, CDR1 is SGHTA, CDR2 FQGNSA. The CDR3 contains 13 residues. The V end was cut by 5 bases, the J end by 6 bases, with 11 bases between. The DNA of the CDR3 is TGTGCCAGCAGCCCACCTGGGGTTCAGCCCCAGCATTTT. Amino acids: CASSPPGVQPQHF.

The V gene is TRBV5-6, the J gene TRBJ2-5, with D perhaps given as TRBD1 or TRBD2 (6 bases each). Germline CDR1 reads SGHDT; CDR2 reads YYEEEE. The CDR3 contains 14 residues. Trimming pared 6 bases from V and 5 bases from J, leaving 17 bases between. The CDR3 sequence: CASNDRGPGETQYF. CDR3 bases: TGTGCCAGCAACGATCGGGGGCCGGGGGAGACCCAGTACTTC.

This clone showed up just a few times. The V call is TRBV4-1, the J call TRBJ1-1; a possible D gene is TRBD1 (6 bases). Germline values: CDR1 MGHRA, CDR2 YSYEKL. The V and J ends lost 5 bases and 5 bases respectively, with 18 bases between them. The CDR3 runs to 15 residues. The CDR3 sequence is CASSTRQDRRTEAFF. CDR3 sequence (DNA): TGCGCCAGCAGCACCCGACAGGATCGAAGGACTGAAGCTTTCTTT.

This clone was seen ten or more times. The rearrangement joins TRBV27 to TRBJ2-7; no clear D gene. CDR1 and CDR2 from the germline V gene are MNHEY and SMNVEV (reference sequence). Trimming cost V 4 bases and J 2 bases, with 21 bases left between them. The CDR3 extends over 17 amino acids. CDR3: CASSSASSGRAAYEQYF. CDR3 DNA sequence: TGTGCCAGCAGTTCGGCATCGTCAGGCCGCGCTGCCTACGAGCAGTACTTC.

This chain connects TRBV29-1 to TRBJ2-7, with 9 bases fitting TRBD2. The V gene's germline CDR1 is SQVTM and CDR2 ANQGSEA. This CDR3 contains 14 residues. Trimming took 6 bases from V and 3 from J; bases not matched to a gene: 9. CDR3 residues: CSVGPAGGDYEQYF. CDR3 sequence (DNA): TGCAGCGTCGGCCCGGCGGGAGGGGACTACGAGCAGTACTTC.

This clone was counted between two and nine times. The same CDR3 also results from other DNA sequences found in this sample. The V call is TRBV29-1, the J call TRBJ2-7; the D is unclear. This CDR3 spans 11 amino acids. The V and J ends lost 6 bases and 4 bases respectively, with 10 bases between them. The V gene's germline CDR1 is SQVTM and CDR2 ANQGSEA. The CDR3 region has the DNA TGCAGCGTGGGTACCGTGTACGAGCAGTACTTC. Protein: CSVGTVYEQYF.

This clone has more than one count but fewer than ten. The rearrangement uses TRBV5-4 and TRBJ2-5, with 7 bases identical to TRBD1. J was trimmed by 2 bases and V by 3 bases; bases with no gene match: 1. The CDR3 covers 13 residues. The V gene's germline CDR1 is SGHNT and CDR2 YYREEE (reference sequence). CDR3 nucleotide sequence: TGTGCCAGCAGCTCGGGACAGCAAGAGACCCAGTACTTC. Its protein is CASSSGQQETQYF.

This rearrangement joins TRBV2 to TRBJ2-7; D may be TRBD1 or TRBD2 (6 bases each). The CDR3 consists of 12 residues. The germline CDR1 and CDR2 sequences are SNHLY and FYNNEI. The V end was cut by 5 bases, the J end by 4 bases, with 9 bases between. The CDR3 bases are TGTGCCAGCAGTAGGAGGGGGTACGAGCAGTACTTC. It translates to CASSRRGYEQYF. The whole variable domain, remainder taken from reference TRBV2 and TRBJ2-7, is EPEVTQTPSHQVTQMGQEVILRCVPISNHLYFYWYRQILGQKVEFLVSFYNNEISEKSEIFDDQFSVERPDGSNFTLKIRSTKLEDSAMYFCASSRRGYEQYFGPGTRLTVT.

There are a few counts of this clone. The gene calls are TRBV16 and TRBJ2-2; D is unresolved. The CDR3 has 13 residues. The V gene lost 0 bases and the J gene lost 9 bases, with 8 bases spanning the gap. Looked up from germline, CDR1 is KGHSY and CDR2 is FQNENV. The CDR3 region is CASSQSISRELFF. In nucleotides, the CDR3 is TGTGCCAGCAGCCAATCAATTTCCAGGGAGCTGTTTTTT.

This rearrangement joins TRBV29-1 to TRBJ1-2; 7 positions agree with TRBD1. There are 14 residues in the CDR3. V trimming: 0 bases; J trimming: 5 bases; junction bases outside the gene matches: 6. CDR1 and CDR2 (germline): SQVTM, ANQGSEA. The CDR3 sequence: CSVEDAGGWYGYTF. The CDR3 nucleotides are TGCAGCGTTGAAGACGCAGGGGGGTGGTATGGCTACACCTTC.

This sequence joins TRBV28 and TRBJ1-1; a possible D gene is TRBD1 (5 bases). V was shortened by 6 bases and J by 1 base, with 15 bases between the two germline ends. Germline CDR1 MDHEN, CDR2 SYDVKM. CDR3 length: 15 residues. The CDR3 is CASSRRGRPNTEAFF. The CDR3 region has the DNA TGTGCCAGCAGCCGAAGGGGAAGGCCGAACACTGAAGCTTTCTTT.

A word on this clone: The same CDR3 arises from other DNA sequences in this sample as well. This sequence joins TRBV29-1 and TRBJ2-7; 7 nucleotides agree with TRBD2. V lost 6 bases, J lost 2 bases, and 4 bases stayed unmatched. CDR3 size: 12 residues. Germline CDR1 SQVTM, CDR2 ANQGSEA. CDR3 DNA sequence: TGCAGCGTCGTGGGACTAACCTACGAGCAGTACTTC. Its translation is CSVVGLTYEQYF.